The T cell receptor (beta chain) under discussion was sequenced for a study of blood T cell repertoires in COVID-19. In the study overall: From the United States, Italy and Spain came samples of acute and convalescent COVID-19.

The CDR3 runs 15 residues. Germline CDR1 is MDHEN and CDR2 is SYDVKM. Trimming took 6 bases from V and 0 from J; bases not matched to a gene: 5. In the study's own analysis: Quantification of nucleated cells was approximated via reference gene primer amplification. Repertoires were generated with immunoSEQ multiplex PCR, while TCRdb's copy carries only in-frame clones and drops some. V, J and clone size are taken as reported in that table, and D and trimming were inferred from the DNA itself. The sample includes hundreds of thousands of clones, approximately 86% of them seen just once. This clonotype was obtained from a woman younger than 45 who had recovered from COVID-19. Input material: peripheral blood. The rearrangement uses TRBV28 and TRBJ2-7, with 10 bases lining up with TRBD1. The CDR3 here is CASRTGQGISYEQYF. For the CDR3, the DNA is TGTGCCAGCAGGACGGGACAGGGGATCTCCTACGAGCAGTACTTC.